This entry features one T cell receptor (beta chain) sequence. Which antigen it targets is not known. No clone much larger than this one lies a single base away; base qualities are absent. In the germline V gene, CDR1 corresponds to ENHRY and CDR2 to SYGVKD. The CDR3 numbers 16 residues from cysteine through phenylalanine. Kept here is only the CDR3 DNA, which spans 48 bases and is read in frame from base 1. The junction shows trimming of 3 bases on V and 4 bases on J, plus 16 bases between the germline ends. The sample is drawn from a study of shared clonotypes between healthy human individuals (dated by TCRdb to about 2020). In terms of the full investigation: A couple of women and a few men aged 18 to 49 years were included in the cohort. Each donor's leukapheresis produced roughly between roughly 0.94 and 9.5 billion PBMCs. Different laboratories and diverse techniques were used to prepare libraries and sequence TCR repertoires, to increase sequencing depth and limit assay-specific biases. Blood TCR repertoires of about five healthy adults were deeply sequenced to estimate repertoire size and the extent of clonotype sharing between individuals. For each donor, CD4 naive and CD4 memory were each given three plates, CD8 naive was given two plates, and CD8 memory was given one plate.

The donors were healthy, HIV-negative adults with no recently reported acute infections or vaccinations. Every donor was a Caucasian adult residing in Nashville, Tennessee, USA. Magnetic negative selection was used to enrich CD4+ T cells, after which naive cells were positively selected on CD45RA and the negative fraction became the memory subset. Blood was obtained by leukapheresis, after which PBMCs were separated by Ficoll-Histopaque density gradient centrifugation and cryopreserved in liquid nitrogen vapor phase. Purity and quantity of every magnetically sorted T cell population were checked by analytical flow cytometry. Genomic DNA was isolated from each sorted fraction and quantified by UV absorbance on a Nanodrop 2000c. TCR CDR3 regions were amplified from genomic DNA by multiplex PCR using the deep immunoSEQ assay. Genomic DNA extracted from each cell subset was distributed evenly over all wells of several immunoSEQ 96-well plates, and each plate served as one replicate. For sorted subsets, 200 to 250 ng of genomic DNA, equivalent to tens of thousands of T cell genomes, went into each replicate PCR. The purified libraries were quantified using a Qubit 3.0 fluorometer, sized with a Bioanalyzer 2100, and then quantified again using the KAPA Library Quantification kit. Every immunoSEQ 96-well plate was sequenced on a separate single-read 150-cycle Illumina NextSeq 550 flow cell. Concerning the study's data processing: Because the immunoSEQ output included only junctional sequences and no quality scores, the filtering could not be the same as the filtering used for full-length reads. Sequences were annotated with PyIR, a Python wrapper for IgBLAST v1.9, and V/J genes and CDR3 were assigned using IMGT germline references. Reads were filtered out if the reads had weak V/J assignments (E-value above 1e-6), no CDR3, stop codons, out-of-frame junctions, or ambiguous translated residues. V3J clonotypes were defined as sequences sharing an identical inferred V gene, J gene, and CDR3 amino acid sequence. Percentage overlap between repertoires was computed as shared unique clonotypes divided by the size of the smaller repertoire. Three approaches were used to assess repertoire richness: RTK rarefaction, the Chao1 estimator, and Recon v2.1 estimates of unobserved clonotypes. Generation probabilities were computed with OLGA for all TCRbeta clonotypes obtained by the gDNA method from several donors. Sourced from immuneACCESS, this table was stored by TCRdb with only in-frame sequences that have V and J called. A share of the clones is absent; for the studies checked, an unresolved V gene accounts for under half, and the remainder has no known explanation. The V and J calls and the clone size are those of that table, but D and trimming were determined from the DNA. Recorded for this sample are 2.3 million or so clones; more than 85% of them occurred a single time. 0.35% to 0.45% of the sample comes from the top ten.

Overall results and qualifications from the work: Across a handful of donors, 4.5% to 6.5% of naive CD4, approximately 3.6% of naive CD8, under 2.5% of memory CD4, and approximately 0.42% of memory CD8 clonotypes were shared. The genetic and exposure-history diversity represented was limited by the small number of donors. Clonotypes shared by all four sorted-subset donors showed higher generation probabilities than non-shared clonotypes. Larger estimated clonotype richness was generally found for naive subsets than for memory subsets. Even with the large sequencing depth, rarefaction of the sorted-subset datasets indicated that sequencing was incomplete. Sampling was restricted to blood, and TCR repertoires in tissues likely differ from the TCR repertoires found in blood. Pairwise subsampling led to the expectation that sequencing depth would affect the degree of clonotype sharing among donors.

This TCR was recovered from a young man in good health. Some clones in this sample may be carry-over from other donors' samples. Material for sequencing was naive CD4+ T cells from PBMCs. Taken with the paper, the label for cell subset or site translates to: CD45RA+ positively selected. The rearranged chain carries TRBV10-3 and TRBJ2-1, and perhaps TRBD2 as D gene, on 6 matching bases. CDR3 region: CAISDYPGASYNEQFF. Read as DNA, the sequence is TGTGCCATCAGTGATTACCCGGGAGCTTCGTACAATGAGCAGTTCTTC.